Listed below are T cell receptor beta chains from one sample, sequenced in a study of blood T cell repertoires in COVID-19. The repertoire was sequenced with immunoSEQ multiplex PCR; TCRdb's copy has only in-frame clones and lacks some. The data show over 200,000 clones, roughly 84% seen once. Sample: peripheral blood. These receptors were collected from a man over 45 with active or convalescent COVID-19. The CDR3 runs from the conserved cysteine through the conserved F or W.

j_call v_call cdr3_aa
TRBJ2-3 TRBV1 CTSSRHLSTDTQYF
TRBJ1-1 TRBV7-8 CASSLDRGLSEAFF
TRBJ2-7 TRBV24-1 CATSSGAGTSQYF
TRBJ2-2 TRBV6-2/TRBV6-3 CASSSFRQGAGELFF
TRBJ2-3 TRBV18 CASSPLPGTDTQYF
TRBJ2-7 TRBV7-2 CASRSTGTGPFYEQYF
TRBJ1-2 TRBV4-1 CASLASTGALYTF
TRBJ1-5 TRBV7-8 CASSQEGQIFSNQPQHF
TRBJ2-7 TRBV7-8 CASRGTSGAGEQYF
TRBJ1-5 TRBV7-9 CASSLASGIANQPQHF
TRBJ1-6 TRBV28 CASSTRDRVNSPLHF
TRBJ2-2 TRBV6-5 CASSVDRGRYGELFF
TRBJ2-1 TRBV4-1 CASSLRLAGTNYNEQFF
TRBJ1-5 TRBV19 CASTPPGGDNQPQHF
TRBJ2-3 TRBV30 CAWTFTDTQYF
TRBJ1-1 TRBV6-1 CASSERHRDTEAFF
TRBJ1-3 TRBV6-6 CASSTTGTILGNTIYF
TRBJ1-2 TRBV19 CASHTGQNNYGYTF
TRBJ1-2 TRBV5-4 CASSFGGQGTSGYTF
TRBJ1-2 TRBV7-9 CASSPELGGWGYTF
TRBJ1-3 TRBV5-4 CASSLDYSGNTIYF
TRBJ2-2 TRBV7-3 CASSLNGVNTGELFF
TRBJ1-1 TRBV7-9 CASSTRTGGNTEAFF
TRBJ1-4 TRBV30 CAWSPWGTGEKLFF
TRBJ2-7 TRBV18 CASSPYAGAPYEQYF
TRBJ1-2 TRBV20-1 CSASYPRDYGYTF
TRBJ1-1 TRBV5-1 CASSSRPVGGNTEAFF
TRBJ2-5 TRBV4-1 CASSISSGQETQYF
TRBJ1-1 TRBV2 CASSELSGTGSNTEAFF